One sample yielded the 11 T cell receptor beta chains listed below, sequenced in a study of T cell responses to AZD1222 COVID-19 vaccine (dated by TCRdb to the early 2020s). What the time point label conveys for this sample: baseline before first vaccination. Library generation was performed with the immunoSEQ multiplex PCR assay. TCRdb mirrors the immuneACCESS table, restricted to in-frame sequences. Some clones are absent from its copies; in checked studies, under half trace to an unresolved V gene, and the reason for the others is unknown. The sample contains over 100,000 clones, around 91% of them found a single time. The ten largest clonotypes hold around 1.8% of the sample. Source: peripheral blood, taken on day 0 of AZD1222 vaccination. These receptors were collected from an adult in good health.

The CDR3 is CASSPGTGDRSEAFF. The CDR3 DNA is TGTGCCAGCTCGCCCGGGACAGGCGATAGGTCTGAAGCTTTCTTT. This chain links TRBV18 with TRBJ1-1, with 8 bases that match TRBD1. V lost 6 bases to trimming and J lost 6 bases; unmatched junction nucleotides: 12. Germline V gene lookup returns CDR1 KGHSH and CDR2 LQKENI. The CDR3 covers 15 residues.

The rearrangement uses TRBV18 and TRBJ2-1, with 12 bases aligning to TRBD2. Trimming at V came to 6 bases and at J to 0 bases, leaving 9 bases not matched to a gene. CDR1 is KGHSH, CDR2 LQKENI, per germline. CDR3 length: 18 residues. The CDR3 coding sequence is TGTGCCAGCTCTCTACTCGGACTAGCGGGGAGCTCCTACAATGAGCAGTTCTTC. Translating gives CASSLLGLAGSSYNEQFF.

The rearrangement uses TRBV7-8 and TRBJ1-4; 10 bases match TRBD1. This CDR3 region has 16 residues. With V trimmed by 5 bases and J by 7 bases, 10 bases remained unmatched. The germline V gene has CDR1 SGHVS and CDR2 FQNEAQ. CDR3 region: CASSPKPGTGAEKLFF. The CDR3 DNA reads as TGTGCCAGCAGCCCTAAACCCGGGACAGGGGCTGAAAAACTGTTTTTT.

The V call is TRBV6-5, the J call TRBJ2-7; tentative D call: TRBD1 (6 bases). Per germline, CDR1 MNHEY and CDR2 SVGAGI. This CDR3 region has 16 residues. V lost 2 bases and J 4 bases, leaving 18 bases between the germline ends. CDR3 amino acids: CASSYAEALTGYEQYF. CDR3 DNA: TGTGCCAGCAGTTACGCGGAGGCCCTCACAGGGTACGAGCAGTACTTC.

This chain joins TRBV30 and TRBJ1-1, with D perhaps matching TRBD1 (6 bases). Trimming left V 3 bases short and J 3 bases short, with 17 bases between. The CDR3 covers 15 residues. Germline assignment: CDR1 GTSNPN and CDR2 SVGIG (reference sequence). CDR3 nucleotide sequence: TGTGCCTGGAGGGGAACTACAGGGCCATACACTGAAGCTTTCTTT. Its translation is CAWRGTTGPYTEAFF.

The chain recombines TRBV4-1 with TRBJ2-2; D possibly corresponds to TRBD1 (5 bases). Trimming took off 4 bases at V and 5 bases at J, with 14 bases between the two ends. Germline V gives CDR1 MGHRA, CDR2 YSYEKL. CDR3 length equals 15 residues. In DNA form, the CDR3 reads TGCGCCAGCAGCCGGACACAGGCGGTAACCGGGGAGCTGTTTTTT. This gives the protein CASSRTQAVTGELFF.

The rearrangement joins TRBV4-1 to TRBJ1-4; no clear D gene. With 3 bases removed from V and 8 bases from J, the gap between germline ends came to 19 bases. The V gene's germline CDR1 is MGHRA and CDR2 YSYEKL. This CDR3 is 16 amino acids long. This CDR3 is CASSHPPRTVEEKLFF. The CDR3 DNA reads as TGCGCCAGCAGCCACCCTCCTCGCACAGTCGAGGAAAAACTGTTTTTT.

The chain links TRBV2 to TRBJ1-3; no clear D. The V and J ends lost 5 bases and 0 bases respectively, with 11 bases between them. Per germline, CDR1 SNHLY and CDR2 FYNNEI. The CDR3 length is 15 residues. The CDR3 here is CASSWAQSSGNTIYF. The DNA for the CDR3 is TGTGCCAGCAGTTGGGCGCAAAGCTCTGGAAACACCATATATTTT.

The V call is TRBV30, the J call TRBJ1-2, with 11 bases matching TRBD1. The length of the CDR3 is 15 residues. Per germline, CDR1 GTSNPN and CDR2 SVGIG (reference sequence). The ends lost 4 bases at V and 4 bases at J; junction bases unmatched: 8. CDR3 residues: CAWTFSGTGGYGYTF. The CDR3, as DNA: TGTGCCTGGACGTTCTCAGGGACAGGGGGCTATGGCTACACCTTC.

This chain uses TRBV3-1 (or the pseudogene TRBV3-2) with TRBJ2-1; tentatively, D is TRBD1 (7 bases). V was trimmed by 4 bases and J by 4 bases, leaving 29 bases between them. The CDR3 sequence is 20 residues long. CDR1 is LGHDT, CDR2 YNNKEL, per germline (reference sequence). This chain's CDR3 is CASSRIWRGRNGEGYNEQFF. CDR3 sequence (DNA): TGTGCCAGCAGCCGGATCTGGAGGGGGCGCAACGGCGAGGGATACAATGAGCAGTTCTTC.

Here the CDR3 reads CASSPGTGFDGYTF. The DNA for the CDR3 is TGTGCCAGCAGCCCAGGGACAGGTTTTGATGGCTACACCTTC. The J gene is TRBJ1-2, the V gene TRBV7-9; 8 nucleotides line up with TRBD1. CDR1 is SEHNR, CDR2 FQNEAQ, per germline (reference sequence). This CDR3 spans 14 amino acids. The junction had 8 bases not matched to a gene; V was cut back by 5 bases and J by 6 bases.